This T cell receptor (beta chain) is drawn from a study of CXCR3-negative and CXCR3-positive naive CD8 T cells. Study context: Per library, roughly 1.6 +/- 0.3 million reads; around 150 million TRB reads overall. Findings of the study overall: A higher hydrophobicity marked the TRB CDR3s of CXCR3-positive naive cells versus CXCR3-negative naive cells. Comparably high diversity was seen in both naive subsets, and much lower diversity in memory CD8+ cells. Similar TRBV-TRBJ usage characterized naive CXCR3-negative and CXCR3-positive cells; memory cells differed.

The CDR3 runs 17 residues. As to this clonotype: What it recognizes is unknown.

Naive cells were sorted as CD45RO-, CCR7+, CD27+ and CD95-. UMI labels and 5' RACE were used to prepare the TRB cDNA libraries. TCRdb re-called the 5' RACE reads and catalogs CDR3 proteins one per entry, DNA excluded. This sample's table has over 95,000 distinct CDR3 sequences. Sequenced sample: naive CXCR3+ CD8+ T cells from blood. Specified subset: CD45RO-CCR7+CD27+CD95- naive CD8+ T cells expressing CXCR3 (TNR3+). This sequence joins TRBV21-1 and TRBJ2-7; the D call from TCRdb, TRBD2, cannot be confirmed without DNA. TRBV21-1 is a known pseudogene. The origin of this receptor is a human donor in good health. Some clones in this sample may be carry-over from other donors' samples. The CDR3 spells CASSWGLAGGDTYEQYF.